This T cell receptor beta chain was documented in a study of blood T cells in healthy people across ages. Study-level background: About one barcoded beta molecule per two T cells came from capture by template switching.

This clonotype turned up a few times. Its matching antigen is unknown. Regarding the study as a whole: Roughly linear declines in TCR beta diversity per million T cells occurred with age.

Together with a sample-barcoded 5' primer, a J-beta primer mix was included in a second PCR lasting roughly 6 to 12 cycles. A 12-random-nucleotide template-switch adaptor tagged each cDNA molecule. TCRdb processed the 5' RACE reads anew with MiXCR; each CDR3 protein has one entry. The repertoire includes some 1.7 million distinct CDR3 sequences, roughly 27% of them detected once, and approximately 7.7% sits in the top ten. V gave up 5 bases and J gave up 0 bases, with 14 bases separating them. Germline CDR1 and CDR2: SGHTA and FQGNSA. There are 17 residues in the CDR3. Source material: blood. The TCR sequence derives from a woman in her thirties in good health. The V call is TRBV7-2, the J call TRBJ1-6, with unresolved D. The CDR3 protein is CASSPGRSSSYNSPLHF. CDR3 coding DNA: TGTGCCAGCAGCCCCGGGAGGTCGAGCTCCTATAATTCACCCCTCCACTTT.